The 20 T cell receptor beta chains in this list originate from one sample, sequenced in a study of identical twins. TCRdb re-analysed the 5' RACE reads in MiXCR, keeping a single row per CDR3 protein. The sample contains 430,000 or so distinct CDR3 sequences, 24% of which appear only once. This sample was shared with a second study, whose subject was T cells expressing NK-cell markers.

The sequenced sample consisted of CD4+ T cells sorted from blood. These TCRs come from a woman in her late teens or twenties in good health.

The chain recombines TRBV27 with TRBJ1-6, with TRBD1 identical over 9 bases. CDR3 length: 13 amino acids. Germline lookup yields CDR1 MNHEY and CDR2 SMNVEV (reference sequence). Losses at the gene ends were 5 bases for V and 10 bases for J; bases not matched to a gene: 3. The CDR3 DNA reads TGTGCCAGCAGTCGGACAGGGGCGTCACCCCTCCACTTT. Its translation: CASSRTGASPLHF.

The sample holds a few counts of this clonotype. V usage is TRBV5-1 and J usage is TRBJ2-7; D is possibly TRBD2 (6 bases). The CDR3 length is 13 residues. V shed 0 bases and J shed 7 bases, with 11 bases lying between them. Germline V gene lookup returns CDR1 SGHRS and CDR2 YFSETQ. The CDR3 coding sequence is TGCGCCAGCAGCTTGGCGGGAGTTGGGGAGCAGTACTTC. Translation gives CASSLAGVGEQYF.

This chain uses TRBV15 with TRBJ1-1; tentative D call: TRBD1 (5 bases). This CDR3 is built from 13 residues. The germline V and J ends were trimmed by 7 bases and 0 bases, with 9 bases remaining between them. Germline CDR1 LNHNV, CDR2 YYDKDF (reference sequence). Written as DNA, the CDR3 is TGTGCCACCAACACAGGAATGAACACTGAAGCTTTCTTT. Protein product: CATNTGMNTEAFF.

The J gene is TRBJ2-3, the V gene TRBV20-1; the match to TRBD1 covers 9 bases. CDR1 and CDR2 from the germline V gene are DFQATT and SNEGSKA (reference sequence). The junction had 12 bases not matched to a gene; V was cut back by 6 bases and J by 5 bases. This CDR3 is built from 15 residues. DNA for the CDR3: TGCAGTGCCCCGACAGGGGGGGAGGGGGGAGATACGCAGTATTTT. As protein: CSAPTGGEGGDTQYF.

This clonotype has just a few counts. The CDR3 sequence is CASSVGGRAKLFF. The CDR3, as DNA: TGTGCCAGCAGCGTTGGGGGGCGAGCAAAACTGTTTTTT. This chain uses TRBV9 with TRBJ1-4; TRBD1 is a possible D gene (6 bases). This CDR3 is 13 amino acids long. The germline V gene has CDR1 SGDLS and CDR2 YYNGEE. Trimming took off 2 bases at V and 10 bases at J, with 12 bases between the two ends.

The chain combines TRBV7-9 with TRBJ1-4, with D possibly TRBD1 on 5 matching bases. The CDR3 totals 14 residues. V was clipped by 6 bases and J by 3 bases, with 11 bases between them. Germline CDR1 SEHNR, CDR2 FQNEAQ (reference sequence). The CDR3 protein is CASRRDGSNEKLFF. The CDR3 region has the DNA TGTGCCAGCAGGCGGGACGGTTCTAATGAAAAACTGTTTTTT.

CDR3 coding DNA: TGCAGTGCTAGTGAATACTACGAGCAGTACTTC. The encoded protein is CSASEYYEQYF. The chain carries TRBV20-1 and TRBJ2-7; no clear D gene. Germline CDR1 DFQATT, CDR2 SNEGSKA (reference sequence). This CDR3 comprises 11 residues. Trimming stripped 3 bases from V and 3 bases from J, with 6 bases between.

The chain joins TRBV6-5 to TRBJ1-1, with D hard to call. V was pared by 2 bases and J by 4 bases, with 11 bases between. In germline, CDR1 is MNHEY, CDR2 SVGAGI. The CDR3 sequence is 14 residues long. The CDR3 is CASSYTMSGTEAFF. In nucleotides, the CDR3 is TGTGCCAGCAGTTACACAATGAGTGGCACTGAAGCTTTCTTT.

In this sample, this clonotype turned up a few times. This sequence joins TRBV6-1 and TRBJ2-5, with D perhaps TRBD2 (6 bases). V was pared by 8 bases and J by 4 bases, with 17 bases between. There are 14 residues in the CDR3. CDR1 and CDR2 (germline): MNHNS, SASEGT. The chain's CDR3 is CASLTTDGGETQYF. For the CDR3, the DNA is TGTGCCAGCCTCACCACTGACGGGGGAGAGACCCAGTACTTC.

This sequence joins TRBV5-1 and TRBJ2-7; tentatively, D is TRBD2 (6 bases). V was trimmed by 2 bases and J by 2 bases, leaving 14 bases between them. The germline gives CDR1 SGHRS, CDR2 YFSETQ. CDR3 length: 15 amino acids. The CDR3 bases are TGCGCCAGCAGCTTAGGTGTTAGCGGAACCTACGAGCAGTACTTC. Protein sequence: CASSLGVSGTYEQYF.

The chain has TRBV6-2 or TRBV6-3 and TRBJ2-1; maybe TRBD2 (5 bases). The CDR3 sequence is 14 residues long. Germline V CDR1 and CDR2: MNHEY, SVGEGT. The V gene lost 4 bases and the J gene lost 9 bases, with 16 bases spanning the gap. Here the CDR3 DNA reads TGTGCCAGCAGTTCGGGGAGACTGAACGGTGAGCAGTTCTTC. It specifies CASSSGRLNGEQFF.

This clonotype has only a few counts. This chain links TRBV29-1 with TRBJ2-7; no clear D gene. The V end lost 5 bases, the J end lost 1 base, and 9 bases lay between the germline ends. The CDR3 runs 12 residues. In germline, CDR1 is SQVTM, CDR2 ANQGSEA. The CDR3 nucleotides read TGCAGCGTTCTGGACCTTTCCTACGAGCAGTACTTC. Translation gives CSVLDLSYEQYF.

A few counts support this clonotype. The V and J genes are TRBV20-1 and TRBJ1-5; the D is unclear. Trimming cost V 4 bases and J 0 bases, with 7 bases left between them. The germline gives CDR1 DFQATT, CDR2 SNEGSKA (reference sequence). This CDR3 has 13 residues. As DNA, the CDR3 is TGCAGTGCTACGGCGCATAGCAATCAGCCCCAGCATTTT. It is translated as CSATAHSNQPQHF.

This clonotype was found a few times. V gene TRBV6-2 or TRBV6-3 combines with J gene TRBJ1-1; the D is unclear. The CDR3 extends over 14 amino acids. Between the trimmed V and J ends, which lost 0 bases and 4 bases, there was a span of 9 bases. From germline, CDR1 is MNHEY and CDR2 SVGEGT. The CDR3 is CASSYSWIRTEAFF. As DNA, the CDR3 is TGTGCCAGCAGTTACTCGTGGATCCGCACTGAAGCTTTCTTT.

The V call is TRBV6-5, the J call TRBJ1-4; D perhaps matches TRBD1 (5 bases). V shed 3 bases and J shed 5 bases, with 13 bases lying between them. The CDR3 consists of 15 residues. Germline CDR1 is MNHEY and CDR2 is SVGAGI. CDR3 amino acids: CASSYGLGRNEKLFF. The DNA of the CDR3 is TGTGCCAGCAGTTATGGATTGGGGCGGAATGAAAAACTGTTTTTT.

The chain uses TRBV20-1 and TRBJ2-1; 7 bases are shared with TRBD2. There are 13 residues in the CDR3. The V and J ends lost 5 bases and 2 bases, in that order; junction bases with no gene match: 3. Germline V gene sequence: CDR1 DFQATT, CDR2 SNEGSKA (reference sequence). The CDR3 nucleotides are TGCAGTGCTCTAAGCGGGGCCTACAATGAGCAGTTCTTC. Its protein is CSALSGAYNEQFF.

This clonotype was detected only a few times. The chain carries TRBV29-1 and TRBJ2-1; D unclear. V lost 2 bases and J lost 3, with 8 bases in between. The V gene's germline CDR1 is SQVTM and CDR2 ANQGSEA. The CDR3 runs to 13 residues. The CDR3: CSVEWFLYNEQFF. CDR3 nucleotides: TGCAGCGTTGAATGGTTCCTCTACAATGAGCAGTTCTTC.

This clonotype was found a few times. The genes are TRBV20-1 and TRBJ1-6; no clear D. Germline CDR1 is DFQATT and CDR2 is SNEGSKA (reference sequence). Trimming pared 3 bases from V and 5 bases from J, leaving 8 bases between. The CDR3 totals 13 residues. CDR3 bases: TGCAGTGCTAGTGCTGCCGATAATTCACCCCTCCACTTT. Translating gives CSASAADNSPLHF.

Only a few counts were recorded for this clonotype. The chain recombines TRBV10-3 with TRBJ2-1, with a possible D match to TRBD1 (6 bases). V lost 10 bases to trimming and J lost 6 bases, with 22 bases between them. CDR1 is ENHRY, CDR2 SYGVKD, per germline. CDR3 size: 15 residues. Here the CDR3 DNA reads TGTGCCACCCTCGGACAGTTAAGCCCCTGCAATGAGCAGTTCTTC. It yields the protein CATLGQLSPCNEQFF.

For the CDR3, the DNA is TGCAGTACAGTCGGGCTAGTTGCCGAGCAGTTCTTC. Translated: CSTVGLVAEQFF. The chain has TRBV20-1 and TRBJ2-1; the D is unclear. The CDR3 covers 12 residues. Germline V lookup: CDR1 DFQATT, CDR2 SNEGSKA (reference sequence). V was pared by 8 bases and J by 10 bases, with 18 bases between.